A selection of T cell receptor beta chains follows, all from one sample in a study of blood T cells in healthy people across ages. TCRdb recomputed calls from the 5' RACE reads with MiXCR, one row per CDR3 protein. The sample shows more than 450,000 distinct CDR3 sequences, about 28% of them seen only once. This same sample was also taken into another study, of T cells of mothers and their children.

Sequencing used blood. All receptors derive from a boy aged 2 to 9 in good health. Each CDR3 is given with its conserved first and last residue. A D gene is named only where the DNA matches it firmly. The size entry is marked missing in some rows and otherwise reads once, few, many or a size class.

V	J	size	D	CDR3	DNA
TRBV3-1	TRBJ1-2	few	NA	CASSQGGNLRAYGYTF	TGTGCCAGCAGCCAAGGGGGAAACTTAAGGGCTTATGGCTACACCTTC
TRBV13	TRBJ2-3	few	TRBD1	CASSSTVARQGLSDTQYF	TGTGCCAGCAGCTCTACCGTAGCGCGACAGGGGCTTTCAGATACGCAGTATTTT
TRBV14	TRBJ2-7	few	TRBD2	CASSQGLVVTYEQYF	TGTGCCAGCAGCCAGGGACTAGTCGTCACCTACGAGCAGTACTTC
TRBV18	TRBJ1-2	NA	NA	CASSPPRGIGYGYTF	TGTGCCAGCTCACCACCGAGGGGGATTGGCTATGGCTACACCTTC
TRBV4-1	TRBJ2-3	NA	NA	CASRRGLFTDTQYF	TGCGCCAGCAGGCGGGGGCTCTTCACAGATACGCAGTATTTT
TRBV20-1	TRBJ2-7	NA	NA	CSAGSYEQYF	TGCAGTGCTGGTAGCTACGAGCAGTACTTC
TRBV27	TRBJ2-5	few	NA	CASSWDLSGVETQYF	TGTGCCAGCAGTTGGGACCTATCCGGAGTGGAGACCCAGTACTTC
TRBV6-1	TRBJ2-1	NA	TRBD2	CASSGLARSSYNEQFF	TGTGCCAGCAGCGGACTAGCGAGGAGCTCCTACAATGAGCAGTTCTTC
TRBV3-1	TRBJ1-2	few	TRBD1	CASSHGTGRTLDGYTF	TGTGCCAGCAGCCATGGGACAGGGAGGACCCTAGATGGCTACACCTTC
TRBV12-3/TRBV12-4	TRBJ2-5	few	TRBD2	CAARTSGEETQYF	TGTGCCGCTAGGACTAGCGGGGAAGAGACCCAGTACTTC
TRBV6-2/TRBV6-3	TRBJ2-4	few	NA	CASSHPGTIQYF	TGTGCCAGCAGCCACCCCGGGACGATTCAGTACTTC
TRBV25-1	TRBJ2-5	NA	NA	CASSEQGPYQETQYF	TGTGCCAGCAGTGAACAGGGACCGTACCAAGAGACCCAGTACTTC
TRBV12-3/TRBV12-4	TRBJ2-2	NA	NA	CASSPGLNRIGELFF	TGTGCCAGCAGTCCGGGACTGAATCGGATCGGGGAGCTGTTTTTT
TRBV20-1	TRBJ1-1	many	NA	CSASGSFLNTEAFF	TGCAGTGCTAGCGGATCTTTCTTAAACACTGAAGCTTTCTTT
TRBV7-9	TRBJ1-2	few	NA	CASSSGSYRDGYTF	TGTGCCAGCAGCTCCGGATCGTACAGGGATGGCTACACCTTC
TRBV4-1	TRBJ2-5	NA	NA	CASSQEGRIQETQYF	TGCGCCAGCAGCCAAGAAGGGCGAATCCAAGAGACCCAGTACTTC
TRBV24-1	TRBJ2-3	NA	TRBD2	CATSTGTSGSLTDTQYF	TGTGCCACCAGTACCGGGACTAGCGGGAGCTTGACAGATACGCAGTATTTT
TRBV4-2	TRBJ2-3	NA	TRBD1	CASSQETGAITDTQYF	TGTGCCAGCAGCCAAGAAACAGGGGCAATCACAGATACGCAGTATTTT
TRBV5-4	TRBJ1-1	NA	NA	CASSLLAEGSTEAFF	TGTGCCAGCAGCTTGCTCGCGGAGGGCTCAACTGAAGCTTTCTTT
TRBV30	TRBJ2-7	NA	NA	CAWSPTVTGSYEQYF	TGTGCCTGGAGTCCAACGGTTACAGGGTCCTACGAGCAGTACTTC
TRBV6-1	TRBJ2-2	NA	NA	CASSAGVANTGELFF	TGTGCCAGCAGTGCCGGGGTAGCGAACACCGGGGAGCTGTTTTTT
TRBV5-1	TRBJ1-4	once	NA	CASSAAYREKLFF	TGCGCCAGCAGCGCAGCATATCGGGAAAAACTGTTTTTT
TRBV15	TRBJ2-7	NA	TRBD2	CATSRGLAGRNEQYF	TGTGCCACCAGCAGAGGACTAGCGGGAAGGAACGAGCAGTACTTC
TRBV7-6	TRBJ2-3	NA	NA	CASSPYGADTQYF	TGTGCCAGCAGCCCGTACGGGGCAGATACGCAGTATTTT
TRBV27	TRBJ1-2	NA	NA	CASSSGVGGYTF	TGTGCCAGCAGTTCGGGGGTTGGGGGCTACACCTTC
TRBV6-5	TRBJ1-3	NA	NA	CASSWGEGISGNTIYF	TGTGCCAGCAGTTGGGGTGAAGGCATCTCTGGAAACACCATATATTTT
TRBV5-1	TRBJ2-3	few	TRBD2	CASSRALASGRTDTQYF	TGCGCCAGCAGCCGGGCACTGGCTAGCGGGAGGACAGATACGCAGTATTTT
TRBV20-1	TRBJ2-3	NA	TRBD1	CSAPETGSQGTQYF	TGCAGTGCCCCAGAGACAGGGTCACAGGGTACGCAGTATTTT
TRBV20-1	TRBJ2-1	NA	TRBD2	CRPSAGVGEQFF	TGCAGACCGTCCGCGGGAGTGGGGGAGCAGTTCTTC
TRBV11-2	TRBJ2-3	NA	NA	CASSLGAGAGTDTQYF	TGTGCCAGCAGCTTAGGGGCTGGGGCGGGCACAGATACGCAGTATTTT
TRBV29-1	TRBJ2-1	few	NA	CSVIGRQAVREQFF	TGCAGCGTGATAGGGAGGCAGGCAGTGAGGGAGCAGTTCTTC
TRBV30	TRBJ2-5	NA	NA	CAWSVLFRETQYF	TGTGCCTGGAGTGTACTGTTCCGAGAGACCCAGTACTTC
TRBV28	TRBJ2-7	NA	NA	CASTRRDGEQYF	TGTGCCAGCACCCGTCGGGATGGCGAGCAGTACTTC
TRBV3-1	TRBJ1-2	few	NA	CASSHQGPDGYTF	TGTGCCAGCAGCCATCAGGGGCCCGATGGCTACACCTTC
TRBV5-1	TRBJ2-1	NA	TRBD2	CASSLLAGGTEQFF	TGCGCCAGCAGCTTGTTAGCGGGGGGGACTGAGCAGTTCTTC
TRBV4-3	TRBJ2-7	NA	NA	CASSQARMAGEQYF	TGCGCCAGCAGCCAAGCCCGGATGGCCGGGGAGCAGTACTTC
TRBV2	TRBJ1-4	few	NA	CASSERRIAGEKLFF	TGTGCCAGCAGTGAACGCCGCATCGCCGGGGAAAAACTGTTTTTT
TRBV9	TRBJ2-5	NA	NA	CASSAAQRWETQYF	TGTGCCAGCAGCGCGGCCCAGCGGTGGGAGACCCAGTACTTC
TRBV6-5	TRBJ1-5	many	NA	CASSTRGGSNQPQHF	TGTGCCAGCAGCACCCGGGGAGGTAGCAATCAGCCCCAGCATTTT
TRBV29-1	TRBJ1-2	few	NA	CSVEDRTNYGYTF	TGCAGCGTTGAAGATCGAACTAACTATGGCTACACCTTC
TRBV7-9	TRBJ1-2	NA	TRBD1	CASTNGQGLNYGYTF	TGTGCCAGCACAAATGGACAGGGGTTGAACTATGGCTACACCTTC
TRBV5-1	TRBJ2-2	few	TRBD2	CASSSSLTGGGELFF	TGCGCCAGCAGCTCCTCCCTGACGGGGGGCGGGGAGCTGTTTTTT
TRBV9	TRBJ2-7	NA	NA	CASSVEGISRNEQYF	TGTGCCAGCAGCGTAGAGGGTATTTCGAGAAACGAGCAGTACTTC
TRBV7-8	TRBJ2-5	few	NA	CASSLDFRSAETQYF	TGTGCCAGCAGCTTAGATTTCCGGAGTGCGGAGACCCAGTACTTC
TRBV5-5	TRBJ1-4	few	TRBD1	CASSGRDRGLGEKLFF	TGTGCCAGCAGCGGCCGGGACAGGGGGCTAGGTGAAAAACTGTTTTTT
TRBV7-9	TRBJ1-2	NA	TRBD1	CASSQNRGEDYGYTF	TGTGCCAGCAGCCAGAACAGGGGAGAGGACTATGGCTACACCTTC